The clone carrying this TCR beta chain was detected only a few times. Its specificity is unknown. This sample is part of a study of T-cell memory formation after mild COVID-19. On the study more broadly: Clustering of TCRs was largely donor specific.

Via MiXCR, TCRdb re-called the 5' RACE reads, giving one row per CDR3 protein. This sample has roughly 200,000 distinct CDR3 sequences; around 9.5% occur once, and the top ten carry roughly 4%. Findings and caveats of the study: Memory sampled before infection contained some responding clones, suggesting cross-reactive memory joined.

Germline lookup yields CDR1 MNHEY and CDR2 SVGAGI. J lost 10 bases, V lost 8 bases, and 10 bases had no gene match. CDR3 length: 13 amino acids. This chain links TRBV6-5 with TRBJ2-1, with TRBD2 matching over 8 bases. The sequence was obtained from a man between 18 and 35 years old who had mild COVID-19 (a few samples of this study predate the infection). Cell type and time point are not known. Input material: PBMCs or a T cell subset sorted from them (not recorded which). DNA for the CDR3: TGTGCCAGCTCCTACGGGGGGGCTCAAGAGCAGTTCTTC. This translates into CASSYGGAQEQFF.